Shown below are 11 T cell receptor beta chains from a single sample sequenced in a study of T cells in Graves' hyperthyroidism and ophthalmopathy. RNA transcripts yielded amplified TCR beta CDR3 regions. A first-round RT-PCR of the TCR CDR3 used the HTBI primer set. TCRdb re-called the multiplex PCR reads with MiXCR, one entry per CDR3 protein. The sample lists under 400,000 distinct CDR3 sequences; 16% were seen once. The sample taken for sequencing was blood. These receptors were obtained from a man aged 30 to 39 with Graves' hyperthyroidism.

This clonotype was seen ten or more times. V usage is TRBV20-1 and J usage is TRBJ1-1; D gene ambiguous. Germline V gene sequence: CDR1 DFQATT, CDR2 SNEGSKA (reference sequence). Trimming pared 6 bases from V and 3 bases from J, leaving 11 bases between. The CDR3 consists of 12 residues. The CDR3 nucleotides are TGCAGTGCCCGGTGGTTGGACACTGAAGCTTTCTTT. This sequence encodes CSARWLDTEAFF.

V is TRBV18 and J is TRBJ1-5, with TRBD1 matching over 8 bases. Per germline, CDR1 KGHSH and CDR2 LQKENI. The CDR3 has 15 residues. With 5 bases clipped from V and 1 base from J, the junction kept 4 bases outside the gene matches. The CDR3 DNA reads as TGTGCCAGCTCAACCCAGGGGGCAAGCAATCAGCCCCAGCATTTT. This sequence encodes CASSTQGASNQPQHF. Using reference TRBV18 and TRBJ1-5 for the parts outside the CDR3, the full variable domain is NAGVMQNPRHLVRRRGQEARLRCSPMKGHSHVYWYRQLPEEGLKFMVYLQKENIIDESGMPKERFSAEFPKEGPSILRIQQVVRGDSAAYFCASSTQGASNQPQHFGDGTRLSIL.

The chain has TRBV7-2 and TRBJ2-5; no reliable D call. Trimming took 2 bases from V and 5 from J, leaving 12 bases between them. Germline loops: CDR1 SGHTA, CDR2 FQGNSA. This CDR3 has 14 residues. CDR3 in DNA: TGTGCCAGCAGCTTAACTTCTATGGGGGAGACCCAGTACTTC. This sequence encodes CASSLTSMGETQYF.

As regards this clonotype: The final CDR3 position lacks the conserved phenylalanine or tryptophan, pointing to a likely read error. This rearrangement joins TRBV20-1 to TRBJ2-4, with TRBD2 matching over 9 bases. The V segment lost 4 bases and the J segment 2 bases; nucleotides outside the gene matches: 6. The CDR3 runs to 15 residues. CDR1 is DFQATT and CDR2 is SNEGSKA in the germline V gene (reference sequence). This CDR3 is CSAIGLAGTKNIQYL. Here the CDR3 DNA reads TGCAGTGCTATAGGCCTAGCGGGAACCAAAAACATTCAGTACCTC.

This clonotype came up many times. In nucleotides, the CDR3 is TGTGCCAGCAGCCCTCCCGACAGGGTTTCTGGCTACACCTTC. Translating it yields CASSPPDRVSGYTF. This chain joins TRBV7-9 and TRBJ1-2, with TRBD1 matching over 7 bases. The ends lost 5 bases at V and 7 bases at J; junction bases unmatched: 10. CDR3 length: 14 amino acids. CDR1 and CDR2 (germline): SEHNR, FQNEAQ (reference sequence).

This clonotype was counted many times. CDR3: CASSLVKRERNGELFF. CDR3 DNA: TGTGCCAGCAGCTTAGTTAAGCGGGAGCGGAACGGGGAGCTGTTTTTT. J is TRBJ2-2 and V is TRBV11-3; TRBD2 matches at 8 bases. This CDR3 has 16 residues. Trimming removed 1 base from V and 7 bases from J; junction bases left unmatched: 8. Germline loops: CDR1 SGHNT, CDR2 YENEEA.

In regard to this clonotype: A read error is possible here, since a much larger clone lies one base away. V and J are TRBV9 and TRBJ1-1; perhaps TRBD1 as D (5 bases). Germline V gives CDR1 SGDLS, CDR2 YYNGEE. The CDR3 length is 14 residues. The CDR3 nucleotides are TGTGCCAGCAGCCGAACCGTGCGGGGCACTGAAGCTCTCTTT. This sequence encodes CASSRTVRGTEALF.

This clonotype came up many times. The rearrangement joins TRBV30 to TRBJ2-7, with no clear D. The CDR3 has 12 amino acids. Germline V gene data show CDR1 as GTSNPN and CDR2 as SVGIG (reference sequence). With 0 bases removed from V and 6 bases from J, the gap between germline ends came to 9 bases. CDR3 in DNA: TGTGCCTGGAGTGTGGGCTGGCGCGAGCAGTACTTC. As protein: CAWSVGWREQYF.

This clonotype appeared a few times. The V and J genes are TRBV12-3 or TRBV12-4 and TRBJ2-3; a possible D gene is TRBD2 (6 bases). Trimming stripped 11 bases from V and 7 bases from J, with 28 bases between. The CDR3 covers 16 residues. CDR3 sequence (DNA): TGTGCCTTAACACCCCCTGGAGGGCCGCGGGGCTATACGCAGTATTTT. This translates into CALTPPGGPRGYTQYF.

The sample holds many counts of this clonotype. The chain combines TRBV18 with TRBJ2-3, with D perhaps given as TRBD1 or TRBD2 (6 bases each). Trimming left V 10 bases short and J 6 bases short, with 17 bases between. The germline V gene has CDR1 KGHSH and CDR2 LQKENI. The CDR3 consists of 13 residues. CDR3 region: CATGGRDPDTQYF. The CDR3 nucleotides read TGTGCCACCGGGGGCAGGGACCCCGATACGCAGTATTTT.

There are a few counts of this clonotype. V is TRBV7-8 and J is TRBJ1-4; TRBD1 aligns across 9 bases. The CDR3 sequence is 16 residues long. V lost 0 bases, J lost 8 bases, and 7 bases stayed unmatched. The germline gives CDR1 SGHVS, CDR2 FQNEAQ. The CDR3 is CASSLAGGQGREKLFF. CDR3 sequence (DNA): TGTGCCAGCAGCTTAGCGGGGGGACAGGGTCGGGAAAAACTGTTTTTT.